This T cell receptor (beta chain) came from a study of PD-L1 blockade in urothelial cancer. Study-wide background: Researchers found blood samples held a median of roughly 140,000 T cells.

The time point is: peripheral blood 6 weeks after treatment start. Only in-frame clones appear in the TCRdb table, and some are missing; sequencing was by immunoSEQ multiplex PCR. The sample lists 100,000 to 150,000 clones, 86% seen once, with roughly 2.4% in the top ten. The receptor's source is a man aged 50 to 59 with urothelial cancer. The sample was PBMCs, taken around atezolizumab (anti-PD-L1) treatment.

The CDR3 DNA reads as TGCGCCAGCAGCTTGGGGTTCGGTAGGGGGCGTTCGGAGACCCAGTACTTC. Amino acids: CASSLGFGRGRSETQYF. The chain has TRBV5-1 and TRBJ2-5; 7 bases agree with TRBD1. This CDR3 contains 17 residues. V shed 0 bases and J 5 bases; nucleotides not matched to a gene: 13. The germline V gene has CDR1 SGHRS and CDR2 YFSETQ.